This TCR beta chain was retrieved from a study of shared clonotypes between healthy human individuals (dated by TCRdb to the early 2020s). For the wider study: The cohort comprised two women and a few men aged 18 to 49 years. To increase sequencing depth and limit assay-specific biases, different laboratories used diverse techniques to prepare libraries and sequence TCR repertoires. For each donor, three plates each were used for CD4 naive and CD4 memory, two plates were used for CD8 naive, and one plate was used for CD8 memory. Blood TCR repertoires of about 5 healthy adults were deeply sequenced to estimate repertoire size and the extent of clonotype sharing between individuals. Leukapheresis yielded between about 0.85 and 10 billion PBMCs per donor.

Counted from cysteine to phenylalanine, this CDR3 has 18 amino acids. The CDR3 DNA has 54 bases and is translated from base 1. The germline V gene provides CDR1 MGHRA and CDR2 YSYEKL. The junction shows trimming of 0 bases on V and 6 bases on J, and the gene matches do not reach 7 bases of it. Points on this clone: The antigen it binds to is not known. There are no base qualities to consult, and no much larger clone falls within one base.

Using the deep immunoSEQ assay, multiplex PCR amplified TCR CDR3 regions from genomic DNA. Genomic DNA extracted from each cell subset was distributed evenly over all wells of several immunoSEQ 96-well plates, and each plate served as one replicate. For sorted subsets, each replicate PCR was loaded with about 0.2 ug genomic DNA, equivalent to about 33,000 T cell genomes. Purified libraries were measured with a Qubit 3.0 fluorometer, size-checked on a Bioanalyzer 2100, and measured again with the KAPA Library Quantification kit. Every immunoSEQ 96-well plate was sequenced on a separate single-read 150-cycle Illumina NextSeq 550 flow cell. As for the authors' bioinformatics: Because only junctional sequences without quality scores were contained in the immunoSEQ output, filtering matching that applied to full-length reads could not be performed. To assign V/J genes and CDR3, sequences were annotated using PyIR, a Python wrapper for IgBLAST v1.9, with IMGT germline references. Reads were filtered out if the reads had weak V/J assignments (E-value above 1e-6), no CDR3, stop codons, out-of-frame junctions, or ambiguous translated residues. V3J clonotypes were defined by identical inferred V gene, J gene, and CDR3 amino acid sequence. Percentage overlap between repertoires was calculated by dividing the number of shared unique clonotypes by the size of the smaller repertoire. Three approaches were used to assess repertoire richness: RTK rarefaction, the Chao1 estimator, and Recon v2.1 estimates of unobserved clonotypes. For all TCRbeta clonotypes obtained by the gDNA method from a few donors, generation probabilities were computed with OLGA. This is the immuneACCESS table as TCRdb keeps it, with only in-frame sequences that have V and J called. A part of the clones is gone; compared with another copy, unresolved V genes explain less than half, and the rest is unexplained. V, J and clone size are taken as reported in that table, and D and trimming were inferred from the DNA itself. In all, the sample holds about 600,000 clones, and 97% of those were seen once. Clones ranked in the top ten supply approximately 0.057% of the sample.

Donors were healthy HIV-negative adults with no recently reported acute infections or vaccinations. Every donor was a Caucasian adult residing in Nashville, Tennessee, USA. CD4+ T cells were enriched by magnetic negative selection, after which naive cells were positively selected on CD45RA and the negative fraction was taken as the memory subset. Blood was collected by leukapheresis, and PBMCs were isolated by Ficoll-Histopaque density gradient centrifugation and then cryopreserved in liquid nitrogen vapor phase. Purity and quantity of every magnetically sorted T cell population were checked by analytical flow cytometry. From each sorted fraction, genomic DNA was isolated and quantified by UV absorbance on a Nanodrop 2000c. Broader findings and caveats from the paper: Incomplete sequencing was indicated by rarefaction of sorted-subset datasets, despite the large sequencing depth. Naive subsets generally had larger estimated clonotype richness than memory subsets. Sampling was limited to blood, and TCR repertoires in tissue likely differ from TCR repertoires in blood. Sharing across several donors was observed for 5% to 6.5% of naive CD4, under 4% of naive CD8, about 2.3% of memory CD4, and around 0.4% of memory CD8 clonotypes. Based on pairwise subsampling, the degree of clonotype sharing among donors was expected to be affected by sequencing depth. The genetic and exposure-history diversity represented was limited by the small number of donors. Compared with non-shared clonotypes, the clonotypes found in all four sorted-subset donors had higher generation probabilities.

The sequence links TRBV4-1 to TRBJ2-3; the junction holds 15 bases that match TRBD2. The sequenced material came from naive CD4+ T cells sorted from blood. Interpreted using the paper, the cell subset or site label stands for: CD45RA+ positively selected. The receptor's source is a woman aged 30 to 39 in good health. The CDR3 reads CASSQDPGLAGGSDTQYF. At the DNA level, the sequence is TGCGCCAGCAGCCAAGATCCCGGACTAGCGGGAGGGTCGGATACGCAGTATTTT.